This T cell receptor beta chain appears in the sequencing data of a study of cytomegalovirus exposure and HLA in healthy donors. A multiplex PCR was run with 60 Vbeta primers and 13 Jbeta primers. Libraries were prepared by immunoSEQ multiplex PCR; TCRdb keeps only in-frame clonotypes and omits some of them. The table lists 130,000 or so clones, around 73% of them singletons, with 1% to 1.5% in the top ten. Germline CDR1 reads ENHRY; CDR2 reads SYGVKD. This CDR3 is built from 16 residues. The V and J ends lost 3 bases and 5 bases, in that order; junction bases with no gene match: 10. Study-wide points: Many donors shared some public TCRs, even though most TCR sequences were rare.

About this clone: Its antigen is currently unknown.

The chain employs TRBV10-3 and TRBJ2-5, with 9 bases identical to TRBD1. The TCR comes from a man aged 50-60 years in good health and CMV-seronegative. Sequencing was carried out using PBMCs. CDR3 protein: CAISDTGTGSGETQYF. CDR3 sequence (DNA): TGTGCCATCAGTGATACCGGGACAGGGTCAGGGGAGACCCAGTACTTC.